Listed here are 30 T cell receptor beta chains from one sample, sequenced in a study of cytomegalovirus exposure and HLA in healthy donors. The study ran its PCR with 60 Vbeta and 13 Jbeta primers. Method: immunoSEQ multiplex PCR; TCRdb's copy keeps in-frame clones and lacks some. This table has about 180,000 clones, 77% appearing once. Sequenced sample: PBMCs. These receptors were taken from a woman aged 55-70 years in good health and CMV-seropositive.

V is TRBV11-3 and J is TRBJ1-6, with no clear D. Germline CDR1 reads SGHNT; CDR2 reads YENEEA. V gave up 1 base and J gave up 8 bases, with 6 bases separating them. This CDR3 comprises 13 residues. Written as DNA, the CDR3 is TGTGCCAGCAGCTTAGGACTTGATTCACCCCTCCACTTT. Its translation: CASSLGLDSPLHF.

This sequence joins TRBV7-6 and TRBJ2-3, with TRBD2 identical over 10 bases. V shed 1 base, J shed 0 bases, and the junction held 4 bases outside the gene matches. The CDR3 contains 17 residues. CDR1 SGHVS and CDR2 FNYEAQ come from the germline V gene. The CDR3 DNA reads TGTGCCAGCAGCTTAGAAGGACTAGCGGACAGCACAGATACGCAGTATTTT. This gives the protein CASSLEGLADSTDTQYF.

This clone was seen just once. The CDR3 is CASSQQTSSEQYF. The CDR3 nucleotides are TGTGCCAGCAGCCAACAGACTAGCTCCGAGCAGTACTTC. This rearrangement joins TRBV14 to TRBJ2-7; 7 bases match TRBD2. The CDR3 runs to 13 residues. Germline assignment: CDR1 SGHDN and CDR2 FVKESK. With V trimmed by 2 bases and J by 6 bases, 4 bases remained unmatched.

The chain is built from TRBV4-1 and TRBJ1-6; D gene uncertain. V was cut by 0 bases and J by 8 bases, with 8 bases left in between. From germline, CDR1 is MGHRA and CDR2 YSYEKL. There are 14 residues in the CDR3. CDR3: CASSQDGRDSPLHF. CDR3 coding DNA: TGCGCCAGCAGCCAAGACGGGAGGGATTCACCCCTCCACTTT.

J is TRBJ2-7 and V is TRBV30; D might be TRBD2 (5 bases). This CDR3 has 12 amino acids. Trimming stripped 8 bases from V and 5 bases from J, with 16 bases between. Germline V gene data show CDR1 as GTSNPN and CDR2 as SVGIG (reference sequence). CDR3 nucleotide sequence: TGTGCCGGCCGGAGAGCGGCCCACGAGCAGTACTTC. Its translation is CAGRRAAHEQYF.

J is TRBJ1-4 and V is TRBV5-8; D remains ambiguous. The CDR3 runs to 14 residues. The ends were cut back, 0 bases at V and 4 bases at J, with 7 bases in the middle. From germline, CDR1 is SGHTS and CDR2 YDEGEE. CDR3 sequence: CASSLGVNNEKLFF. The CDR3 nucleotides read TGTGCCAGCAGCTTGGGCGTTAATAATGAAAAACTGTTTTTT.

This chain joins TRBV9 and TRBJ1-1; D is unresolved. Between the trimmed V and J ends, which lost 2 bases and 4 bases, there was a span of 9 bases. The CDR3 extends over 13 amino acids. Germline V gives CDR1 SGDLS, CDR2 YYNGEE. DNA for the CDR3: TGTGCCAGCAGCGTCCATACATTCACTGAAGCTTTCTTT. Amino acids: CASSVHTFTEAFF.

V usage is TRBV6-1 and J usage is TRBJ1-6; a weak D match, TRBD1 (5 bases). Looked up from germline, CDR1 is MNHNS and CDR2 is SASEGT. V shed 2 bases and J shed 7 bases, with 6 bases lying between them. This CDR3 is 13 amino acids long. The CDR3 bases are TGTGCCAGCAGTGAATCAGGGAATTCACCCCTCCACTTT. Its translation: CASSESGNSPLHF.

This chain joins TRBV30 and TRBJ1-2, with 7 bases that match TRBD1. CDR1 GTSNPN and CDR2 SVGIG come from the germline V gene (reference sequence). The CDR3 contains 16 residues. V shed 0 bases and J 1 base; nucleotides not matched to a gene: 8. The CDR3 DNA sequence: TGTGCCTGGAGTGTATTCGGCAGGGGGGTTAACTATGGCTACACCTTC. The encoded protein is CAWSVFGRGVNYGYTF.

This clone showed up just once. The chain couples TRBV6-5 to TRBJ1-6, with 9 bases that match TRBD1. From germline, CDR1 is MNHEY and CDR2 SVGAGI. The J segment lost 10 bases and the V segment lost 7 bases, leaving 5 bases of the junction unmatched. The CDR3 is 13 residues long. DNA of the CDR3: TGTGCCAGCACCCGACAGGGGGTCTCACCCCTCCACTTT. Translation gives CASTRQGVSPLHF.

This clone appeared once. The chain links TRBV5-1 to TRBJ2-5, with 8 positions matching TRBD1. J lost 1 base, V lost 4 bases, and 6 bases had no gene match. The CDR3 has 15 amino acids. Germline V gene sequence: CDR1 SGHRS, CDR2 YFSETQ. The CDR3 here is CASSTTTGVQETQYF. CDR3 nucleotides: TGCGCCAGCAGCACGACGACAGGGGTCCAAGAGACCCAGTACTTC. Full variable domain (remainder filled in from reference TRBV5-1 and TRBJ2-5): KAGVTQTPRYLIKTRGQQVTLSCSPISGHRSVSWYQQTPGQGLQFLFEYFSETQRNKGNFPGRFSGRQFSNSRSEMNVSTLELGDSALYLCASSTTTGVQETQYFGPGTRLLVL.

The J gene is TRBJ1-2, the V gene TRBV6-5; the match to TRBD1 covers 7 bases. CDR3 length: 13 residues. Trimming cost V 6 bases and J 3 bases; bases outside gene matches: 4. Germline V gives CDR1 MNHEY, CDR2 SVGAGI. The CDR3 coding sequence is TGTGCCAGCAGACCCGACAGGGACTATGGCTACACCTTC. Protein product: CASRPDRDYGYTF.

The V call is TRBV11-2, the J call TRBJ1-4; possible D gene TRBD1, 5 bases. V lost 4 bases, J lost 8 bases, and 17 bases lay in between. Germline V gene data show CDR1 as SGHAT and CDR2 as FQNNGV. This CDR3 region has 15 residues. The CDR3 bases are TGTGCCAGCAGCTCCCGATCGACAGCGAAAGAAAAACTGTTTTTT. This codes for CASSSRSTAKEKLFF.

The genes are TRBV5-5 and TRBJ2-2; no reliable D call. This CDR3 spans 15 amino acids. Germline loops: CDR1 SGHKS, CDR2 YYEKEE (reference sequence). V was trimmed by 0 bases and J by 0 bases, leaving 6 bases between them. CDR3 loop: CASSLDRTNTGELFF. In DNA form, the CDR3 reads TGTGCCAGCAGCTTGGACAGAACGAACACCGGGGAGCTGTTTTTT.

The chain is built from TRBV7-2 and TRBJ2-7; the D is unclear. Germline V gene data show CDR1 as SGHTA and CDR2 as FQGNSA. The CDR3 is 12 amino acids. V was cut by 1 base and J by 12 bases, with 13 bases left in between. The CDR3 protein is CASSLDTARLYF. In DNA, the CDR3 is TGTGCCAGCAGCTTAGATACTGCTCGCTTGTACTTC.

This clone showed up just a few times. The genes are TRBV2 and TRBJ2-5; 11 nucleotides agree with TRBD2. In germline, CDR1 is SNHLY, CDR2 FYNNEI. The CDR3 contains 15 residues. Germline trimming cut 4 bases from V and 2 bases from J; bases unmatched to any gene: 3. The CDR3 sequence is CASSGVAGGQETQYF. CDR3 nucleotides: TGTGCCAGCAGTGGTGTAGCGGGGGGGCAAGAGACCCAGTACTTC.

The CDR3: CASSEDRGLVGYTF. As DNA, the CDR3 is TGTGCCAGCAGTGAGGACAGGGGGCTGGTTGGCTACACCTTC. The chain uses TRBV2 and TRBJ1-2; TRBD1 aligns across 11 bases. CDR1 is SNHLY, CDR2 FYNNEI, per germline. V shed 3 bases, J shed 7 bases, and the junction held 4 bases outside the gene matches. The CDR3 runs to 14 residues. The whole variable domain, remainder taken from reference TRBV2 and TRBJ1-2, is EPEVTQTPSHQVTQMGQEVILRCVPISNHLYFYWYRQILGQKVEFLVSFYNNEISEKSEIFDDQFSVERPDGSNFTLKIRSTKLEDSAMYFCASSEDRGLVGYTFGSGTRLTVV.

The chain uses TRBV1 and TRBJ1-5; the DNA was not used to check the table's D call, TRBD1. TRBV1 is a documented pseudogene. The CDR3 length is 15 residues. DNA for the CDR3: TGCACCAGCAGCCAAAGACAGGGTAGTAATCAGCCCCAGCATTTT. This sequence encodes CTSSQRQGSNQPQHF.

The genes are TRBV30 and TRBJ1-5, with a possible D match to TRBD1 (5 bases). Trimming removed 8 bases at V and 5 bases at J, with 19 bases between. Germline V gives CDR1 GTSNPN, CDR2 SVGIG (reference sequence). This CDR3 comprises 14 residues. The CDR3 DNA sequence: TGTGCCCCAAGACGGGGGGAATGCGATCAGCCCCAGCATTTT. Translated, it gives CAPRRGECDQPQHF.

This sequence joins TRBV27 and TRBJ2-3, with 7 bases matching TRBD2. Per the germline V gene, CDR1 is MNHEY and CDR2 is SMNVEV (reference sequence). This CDR3 has 15 amino acids. Trimming removed 2 bases from V and 3 bases from J; junction bases left unmatched: 5. The CDR3, as DNA: TGTGCCAGCAGTTTAAGGCCTAGCGGTACAGATACGCAGTATTTT. Translating it yields CASSLRPSGTDTQYF.

This clone has only one observation. The chain combines TRBV19 with TRBJ1-1, with 8 bases aligning to TRBD1. The V and J ends lost 8 bases and 3 bases, in that order; junction bases with no gene match: 5. Germline CDR1 LNHDA, CDR2 SQIVND (reference sequence). The CDR3 consists of 13 residues. The CDR3 DNA reads as TGTGCCAGTCTCCAGGGGGCCCACACTGAAGCTTTCTTT. It translates to CASLQGAHTEAFF.

The chain couples TRBV25-1 to TRBJ2-3; 7 bases agree with TRBD1. Per the germline V gene, CDR1 is MGHDK and CDR2 is SYGVNS. The trim removed 4 bases at V and 0 bases at J, leaving 7 bases unmatched. The CDR3 totals 16 residues. For the CDR3, the DNA is TGTGCCAGCAGTGTTTGGGGACAGACCAGCACAGATACGCAGTATTTT. Residues: CASSVWGQTSTDTQYF.

The rearrangement links TRBV28 to TRBJ2-7; no clear D. Germline V CDR1 and CDR2: MDHEN, SYDVKM. CDR3 size: 15 residues. V was trimmed by 0 bases and J by 4 bases, leaving 13 bases between them. The chain's CDR3 is CASSLWITTLYEQYF. CDR3 bases: TGTGCCAGCAGTTTATGGATCACTACACTTTACGAGCAGTACTTC.

The chain has TRBV5-8 and TRBJ2-3, with 9 bases identical to TRBD2. Germline lookup yields CDR1 SGHTS and CDR2 YDEGEE. CDR3 length: 16 residues. The trim removed 4 bases at V and 6 bases at J, leaving 12 bases unmatched. The CDR3 DNA follows: TGTGCCAGCAGCCGAGGCACTAGCGGGCGGGCTGATACGCAGTATTTT. Its translation is CASSRGTSGRADTQYF.

This clone was counted a few times. The chain is built from TRBV5-6 and TRBJ1-5; 10 nucleotides align to TRBD1. The length of the CDR3 is 15 residues. In germline, CDR1 is SGHDT, CDR2 YYEEEE. The junction had 5 bases not matched to a gene; V was cut back by 2 bases and J by 6 bases. The CDR3 DNA reads TGTGCCAGCAGCTTTGGGACAGGGGTGGCTCAGCCCCAGCATTTT. Its protein is CASSFGTGVAQPQHF.

The V and J genes are TRBV18 and TRBJ2-1; the match to TRBD2 covers 10 bases. V dropped 8 bases and J dropped 15; count of bases not matched to a gene: 16. The CDR3 has 14 amino acids. Germline values: CDR1 KGHSH, CDR2 LQKENI. The DNA for the CDR3 is TGTGCCAGCCGCAGCATTCTAGCGGGAGAGGGTCTGTTCTTC. Translation gives CASRSILAGEGLFF.

The chain uses TRBV27 and TRBJ2-7, with D perhaps matching TRBD1 (5 bases). Trimming removed 5 bases at V and 1 base at J, with 12 bases between. This CDR3 region has 14 residues. The V gene's germline CDR1 is MNHEY and CDR2 SMNVEV (reference sequence). CDR3 in amino acids: CASSPTESSYEQYF. For the CDR3, the DNA is TGTGCCAGCAGTCCGACAGAATCTTCCTACGAGCAGTACTTC.

A single count supports this clone. The V and J genes are TRBV5-8 and TRBJ1-5; unclear D gene. V was cut by 1 base and J by 0 bases, with 14 bases left in between. The germline V gene has CDR1 SGHTS and CDR2 YDEGEE. The CDR3 is 17 amino acids. CDR3 nucleotides: TGTGCCAGCAGCTTGAATCGGAACAGCTTTAGCAATCAGCCCCAGCATTTT. It codes for CASSLNRNSFSNQPQHF.

V gene TRBV28 combines with J gene TRBJ2-7; a weak D match, TRBD2 (6 bases). CDR1 is MDHEN, CDR2 SYDVKM, per germline. V shed 3 bases and J shed 6 bases, with 21 bases lying between them. This CDR3 comprises 16 residues. The CDR3 reads CASSLSAGPGATEQYF. The CDR3 DNA follows: TGTGCCAGCAGTTTGTCGGCCGGGCCGGGAGCGACCGAGCAGTACTTC.

This clone was seen a handful of times. This CDR3 is CASSEEANEQFF. The CDR3 nucleotides read TGTGCCAGCAGTGAGGAAGCGAATGAGCAGTTCTTC. V is TRBV2 and J is TRBJ2-1; D not certain. The CDR3 sequence is 12 residues long. The V end was cut by 3 bases, the J end by 7 bases, with 7 bases between. Germline V gene data show CDR1 as SNHLY and CDR2 as FYNNEI.